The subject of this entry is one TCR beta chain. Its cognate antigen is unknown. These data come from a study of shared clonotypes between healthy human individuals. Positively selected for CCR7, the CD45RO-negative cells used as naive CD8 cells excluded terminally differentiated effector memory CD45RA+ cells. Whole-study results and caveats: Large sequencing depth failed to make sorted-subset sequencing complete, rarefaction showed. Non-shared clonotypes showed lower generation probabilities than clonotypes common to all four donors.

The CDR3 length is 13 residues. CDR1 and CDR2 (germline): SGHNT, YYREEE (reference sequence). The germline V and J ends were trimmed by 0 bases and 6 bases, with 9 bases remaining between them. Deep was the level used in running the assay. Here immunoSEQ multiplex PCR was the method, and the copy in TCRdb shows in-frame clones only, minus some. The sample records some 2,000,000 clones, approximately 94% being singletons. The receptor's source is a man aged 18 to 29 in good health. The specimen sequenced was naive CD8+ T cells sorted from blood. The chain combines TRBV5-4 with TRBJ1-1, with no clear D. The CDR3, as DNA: TGTGCCAGCAGCTTGGGGGTAGGCCCTGAAGCTTTCTTT. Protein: CASSLGVGPEAFF. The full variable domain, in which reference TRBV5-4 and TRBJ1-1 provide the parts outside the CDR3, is ETGVTQSPTHLIKTRGQQVTLRCSSQSGHNTVSWYQQALGQGPQFIFQYYREEENGRGNFPPRFSGLQFPNYSSELNVNALELDDSALYLCASSLGVGPEAFFGQGTRLTVV.